The rows below give T cell receptor beta chains drawn from one sample of a study of blood T cell repertoires in COVID-19. TCRdb keeps only in-frame clones here, not all; method: immunoSEQ multiplex PCR. The sample includes 81,000 or so clones, more than 75% of them seen just once. The sample taken for sequencing was peripheral blood. The source of these receptors is a man over 45 with active COVID-19. Each CDR3 is given with its conserved first and last residue. The order of the fields is D gene, clone size, V gene, J gene, CDR3 DNA, CDR3 protein. The D gene is left open where the match is weak. Not all rows give a size; the values are once, few, many and, for expanded clones, a class.

d_gene: -
abundance: once
v_gene: TRBV21-1
j_gene: TRBJ2-5
CDR3nt: TGTGCCAGCAGCAAAGGGAGGACAGTAGCGGGAGGCCAAAGCCGTTCGGAGACCCAGTACTTC
CDR3aa: CASSKGRTVAGGQSRSETQYF

d_gene: -
abundance: few
v_gene: TRBV7-9
j_gene: TRBJ1-5
CDR3nt: TGTGCCAGCAGCAATGGAAGGGGGGGAAGTCAGCCCCAGCATTTT
CDR3aa: CASSNGRGGSQPQHF

d_gene: -
abundance: -
v_gene: TRBV27
j_gene: TRBJ2-7
CDR3nt: TGTGCCAGCAGTTTATCGGATCCTGGGGAGAACGAGCAGTACTTC
CDR3aa: CASSLSDPGENEQYF

d_gene: -
abundance: -
v_gene: TRBV4-2
j_gene: TRBJ2-6
CDR3nt: TGTGCCAGCAGCCAGGACTATACCAGCTCTGGGGCCAACGTCCTGACTTTC
CDR3aa: CASSQDYTSSGANVLTF

d_gene: TRBD2
abundance: -
v_gene: TRBV5-1
j_gene: TRBJ2-7
CDR3nt: TGCGCCAGCAGCTCGGGGGAACTAGCGGGCGCCGAGCAGTACTTC
CDR3aa: CASSSGELAGAEQYF

d_gene: -
abundance: -
v_gene: TRBV6-2/TRBV6-3
j_gene: TRBJ2-1
CDR3nt: TGTGCCAGCAGCCCTCCGGGGGATATCTCCTACAATGAGCAGTTCTTC
CDR3aa: CASSPPGDISYNEQFF

d_gene: TRBD1
abundance: few
v_gene: TRBV10-3
j_gene: TRBJ2-1
CDR3nt: TGTGCCATCAGTCGACAGGGGGACAATGAGCAGTTCTTC
CDR3aa: CAISRQGDNEQFF

d_gene: TRBD1
abundance: -
v_gene: TRBV4-3
j_gene: TRBJ1-1
CDR3nt: TGCGCCAGCAGCCAGGAAACAGGGGACACTGAAGCTTTCTTT
CDR3aa: CASSQETGDTEAFF

d_gene: TRBD1
abundance: -
v_gene: TRBV29-1
j_gene: TRBJ2-5
CDR3nt: TGCAGCGTTGAAGGGTGGGACAGGGGGCCTCAAGAGACCCAGTACTTC
CDR3aa: CSVEGWDRGPQETQYF

d_gene: -
abundance: -
v_gene: TRBV5-4
j_gene: TRBJ1-2
CDR3nt: TGTGCCAGCAGCTCCGGGACACCGATAAACTATGGCTACACCTTC
CDR3aa: CASSSGTPINYGYTF

d_gene: -
abundance: -
v_gene: TRBV7-3
j_gene: TRBJ2-3
CDR3nt: TGTGCCAGCAGCTTAGTGCGGGGAGATACGCAGTATTTT
CDR3aa: CASSLVRGDTQYF

d_gene: -
abundance: -
v_gene: TRBV28
j_gene: TRBJ1-4
CDR3nt: TGTGCCAGCGGAATAGGCGGGGGAAATGAAAAACTGTTTTTT
CDR3aa: CASGIGGGNEKLFF

d_gene: TRBD2
abundance: -
v_gene: TRBV7-9
j_gene: TRBJ2-1
CDR3nt: TGTGCCAGCAGCTTAGGTGGGACTAGCGGGAGAGAGCAGTTCTTC
CDR3aa: CASSLGGTSGREQFF

d_gene: -
abundance: -
v_gene: TRBV30
j_gene: TRBJ1-6
CDR3nt: TGTGCCTGGAACTCCGGGATCTCCTATTCACCCCTCCACTTT
CDR3aa: CAWNSGISYSPLHF

d_gene: TRBD1
abundance: -
v_gene: TRBV19
j_gene: TRBJ2-1
CDR3nt: TGTGCCACTCAGCAGGGGGCGATGAACTCCTACAATGAGCAGTTCTTC
CDR3aa: CATQQGAMNSYNEQFF

d_gene: TRBD1
abundance: -
v_gene: TRBV18
j_gene: TRBJ1-1
CDR3nt: TGTGCCAGCTCATGGACAGGACCTAACACTGAAGCTTTCTTT
CDR3aa: CASSWTGPNTEAFF

d_gene: TRBD1
abundance: few
v_gene: TRBV19
j_gene: TRBJ1-2
CDR3nt: TGTGCCAGTACCACCTCAGACAGGGCAAGCCATGGCTACACCTTC
CDR3aa: CASTTSDRASHGYTF

d_gene: TRBD1
abundance: -
v_gene: TRBV5-1
j_gene: TRBJ1-4
CDR3nt: TGCGCCAGCAGCGCTCCGGGACAGATTAATGAAAAACTGTTTTTT
CDR3aa: CASSAPGQINEKLFF

d_gene: TRBD2
abundance: -
v_gene: TRBV5-4
j_gene: TRBJ2-1
CDR3nt: TGTGCCAGTTTTAGCGGGAGGGCGAGAGATGAGCAGTTCTTC
CDR3aa: CASFSGRARDEQFF

d_gene: TRBD1
abundance: few
v_gene: TRBV7-8
j_gene: TRBJ2-1
CDR3nt: TGTGCCAGCAGCTTAGTTGACAGGGGGCGGATTGAGAACAATGAGCAGTTCTTC
CDR3aa: CASSLVDRGRIENNEQFF

d_gene: TRBD1
abundance: -
v_gene: TRBV28
j_gene: TRBJ1-2
CDR3nt: TGTGCCAGCAGTTCTCCGGGACAGTTCTATGGCTACACCTTC
CDR3aa: CASSSPGQFYGYTF

d_gene: TRBD2
abundance: -
v_gene: TRBV6-2/TRBV6-3
j_gene: TRBJ2-1
CDR3nt: TGTGCCAGCAGTTGGACTAGCGGGGGGGGCCAGAATGAGCAGTTCTTC
CDR3aa: CASSWTSGGGQNEQFF

d_gene: TRBD1
abundance: -
v_gene: TRBV18
j_gene: TRBJ2-1
CDR3nt: TGTGCCAGCTCACCTTCTCCTTACAGGGGGACGGGCAATGAGCAGTTCTTC
CDR3aa: CASSPSPYRGTGNEQFF

d_gene: TRBD1
abundance: -
v_gene: TRBV4-2
j_gene: TRBJ2-7
CDR3nt: TGTGCCAGCAGCCAAGGAGGGGGCCAGGAAGAGCAGTACTTC
CDR3aa: CASSQGGGQEEQYF

d_gene: -
abundance: -
v_gene: TRBV3-1/TRBV3-2
j_gene: TRBJ2-7
CDR3nt: TGTGCCAGCAGCCAAGTTGAAACAGAGCAGTACTTC
CDR3aa: CASSQVETEQYF

d_gene: -
abundance: -
v_gene: TRBV4-2
j_gene: TRBJ2-1
CDR3nt: TGTGCCAGCAGCCCCGGAGGCGGGTTATACAATGAGCAGTTCTTC
CDR3aa: CASSPGGGLYNEQFF

d_gene: -
abundance: -
v_gene: TRBV6-5
j_gene: TRBJ1-6
CDR3nt: TGTGCCAGCAGTTACTCGATTAGATCACCCCTCCACTTT
CDR3aa: CASSYSIRSPLHF